This passage covers 29 T cell receptor beta chains from one sample sequenced in a study of CD8+ T cells in alopecia areata. cDNA reverse transcribed from extracted RNA served as the sequencing template. Assay used: immunoSEQ multiplex PCR; TCRdb lists only in-frame clones, some missing. The sample yields 190,000 or so clones, about three fifths seen once. Treatment specified: oral pan-JAK inhibitor, 5-10 mg twice daily. Sequenced material: CD8+ T cells sorted from blood, taken at week 24, from a patient treated with tofacitinib. Receptors originate from a human donor with alopecia areata.

The gene calls are TRBV4-1 and TRBJ1-1; a possible D gene is TRBD1 (5 bases). Germline V CDR1 and CDR2: MGHRA, YSYEKL. The CDR3 covers 15 residues. Trimming stripped 4 bases from V and 4 bases from J, with 16 bases between. CDR3 residues: CASSPGTEVVTEAFF. The CDR3 nucleotides are TGCGCCAGCAGCCCCGGGACGGAGGTCGTCACTGAAGCTTTCTTT.

This chain uses TRBV13 with TRBJ2-5; D not resolved. The germline V gene has CDR1 PRHDT and CDR2 FYEKMQ (reference sequence). The CDR3 runs 12 residues. Trimming left V 4 bases short and J 5 bases short, with 8 bases between. CDR3 amino acids: CASSSAQETQYF. Written as DNA, the CDR3 is TGTGCCAGCAGCTCCGCCCAGGAGACCCAGTACTTC.

The chain links TRBV14 to TRBJ1-2; no firm D call. Germline V lookup: CDR1 SGHDN, CDR2 FVKESK. There are 15 residues in the CDR3. Trimming took off 0 bases at V and 8 bases at J, with 16 bases between the two ends. The DNA for the CDR3 is TGTGCCAGCAGCCAAGACTACAGTGCGCCCAACGGCTACACCTTC. Translation gives CASSQDYSAPNGYTF.

This clone was found many times. In DNA, the CDR3 is TGTGCCAGCACAAGGACGGACGCGAACACCGGGGAGCTGTTTTTT. It codes for CASTRTDANTGELFF. The rearrangement uses TRBV2 and TRBJ2-2; D is undetermined. Germline assignment: CDR1 SNHLY and CDR2 FYNNEI. V lost 7 bases and J lost 0, with 12 bases in between. The CDR3 covers 15 residues.

V gene TRBV2 combines with J gene TRBJ2-1; possible D gene TRBD2, 5 bases. The CDR3 extends over 14 amino acids. Trimming cost V 0 bases and J 6 bases, with 9 bases left between them. Germline-derived CDR1 and CDR2 are SNHLY and FYNNEI. As DNA, the CDR3 is TGTGCCAGCAGTGAAGCTCTAGCCCCCAATGAGCAGTTCTTC. Its translation is CASSEALAPNEQFF.

The CDR3 DNA reads TGTGCCAGCAGCCACGGGACAGATAATTCACCCCTCCACTTT. It codes for CASSHGTDNSPLHF. This chain links TRBV27 with TRBJ1-6, with TRBD1 identical over 7 bases. This CDR3 is 14 amino acids long. The V gene end was trimmed by 6 bases and the J gene end by 5 bases; junction bases not matched to a gene: 4. Germline V lookup: CDR1 MNHEY, CDR2 SMNVEV (reference sequence).

The chain links TRBV30 to TRBJ1-5; TRBD1 matches 7 bases. The germline gives CDR1 GTSNPN, CDR2 SVGIG (reference sequence). V lost 3 bases and J lost 5; bases outside the gene matches: 4. This CDR3 has 13 residues. The CDR3 loop reads CAWSLTGHQPQHF. The DNA for the CDR3 is TGTGCCTGGAGCCTGACAGGGCATCAGCCCCAGCATTTT.

The V gene is TRBV4-2, the J gene TRBJ2-5; D is perhaps TRBD2 (5 bases). The CDR3 is 13 amino acids. Germline loops: CDR1 LGHNA, CDR2 YNFKEQ. The V and J ends lost 6 bases and 3 bases respectively, with 11 bases between them. CDR3 sequence (DNA): TGTGCCAGCAGTCCGGGGATCGAAGAGACCCAGTACTTC. It specifies CASSPGIEETQYF.

The gene calls are TRBV6-5 and TRBJ2-3, with D possibly matching TRBD2 (6 bases). Germline CDR1 reads MNHEY; CDR2 reads SVGAGI. V was pared by 2 bases and J by 0 bases, with 9 bases between. The CDR3 has 15 amino acids. The CDR3 DNA is TGTGCCAGCAGTTACGGCGGGGATAGCACAGATACGCAGTATTTT. Its protein is CASSYGGDSTDTQYF.

The rearrangement links TRBV9 to TRBJ1-4; 7 bases agree with TRBD1. V lost 1 base, J lost 8 bases, and 2 bases stayed unmatched. The germline V gene encodes CDR1 SGDLS and CDR2 YYNGEE. This CDR3 contains 13 residues. CDR3 nucleotide sequence: TGTGCCAGCAGCGTATCGACAGGGGAAAAACTGTTTTTT. Its translation is CASSVSTGEKLFF.

The CDR3 reads CASRRGRAGDEQYF. For the CDR3, the DNA is TGCGCCAGCAGAAGAGGCAGGGCGGGGGACGAGCAGTACTTC. The chain couples TRBV5-1 to TRBJ2-7; 7 nucleotides line up with TRBD2. The CDR3 length is 14 residues. V was clipped by 5 bases and J by 5 bases; unmatched bases: 10. Germline values: CDR1 SGHRS, CDR2 YFSETQ. The full variable domain, in which reference TRBV5-1 and TRBJ2-7 provide the parts outside the CDR3, is KAGVTQTPRYLIKTRGQQVTLSCSPISGHRSVSWYQQTPGQGLQFLFEYFSETQRNKGNFPGRFSGRQFSNSRSEMNVSTLELGDSALYLCASRRGRAGDEQYFGPGTRLTVT.

This chain links TRBV6-5 with TRBJ2-7; D is ambiguous. Per germline, CDR1 MNHEY and CDR2 SVGAGI. Trimming left V 0 bases short and J 7 bases short, with 10 bases between. This CDR3 contains 13 residues. CDR3 coding DNA: TGTGCCAGCAGTTACTCCGGAGCAAGGGAGCAGTACTTC. This gives the protein CASSYSGAREQYF.

This clone was recorded once. This chain links TRBV15 with TRBJ2-1; a weak D match, TRBD1 (6 bases). The germline gives CDR1 LNHNV, CDR2 YYDKDF (reference sequence). The germline V and J ends were trimmed by 1 base and 4 bases, with 14 bases remaining between them. The CDR3 is 16 amino acids. CDR3 loop: CATSRAGVEAYNEQFF. CDR3 bases: TGTGCCACCAGCAGAGCAGGGGTAGAAGCTTACAATGAGCAGTTCTTC. The variable domain in full, with the rest retrieved from reference TRBV15 and TRBJ2-1, is DAMVIQNPRYQVTQFGKPVTLSCSQTLNHNVMYWYQQKSSQAPKLLFHYYDKDFNNEADTPDNFQSRRPNTSFCFLDIRSPGLGDTAMYLCATSRAGVEAYNEQFFGPGTRLTVL.

J is TRBJ1-1 and V is TRBV13; unclear D gene. The V and J ends lost 2 bases and 2 bases respectively, with 9 bases between them. There are 14 residues in the CDR3. Germline values: CDR1 PRHDT, CDR2 FYEKMQ (reference sequence). CDR3 in amino acids: CASSLKQRNTEAFF. The CDR3 coding sequence is TGTGCCAGCAGCTTAAAACAGCGAAACACTGAAGCTTTCTTT.

The chain recombines TRBV30 with TRBJ2-3, with a tentative D call TRBD2 (6 bases). CDR1 GTSNPN and CDR2 SVGIG come from the germline V gene (reference sequence). V dropped 5 bases and J dropped 4 bases, with 7 bases sitting between them. There are 11 residues in the CDR3. The CDR3 spells CAWGDSDTQYF. In nucleotides, the CDR3 is TGTGCCTGGGGGGACTCAGATACGCAGTATTTT.

This clone has just one count. The gene calls are TRBV10-3 and TRBJ2-3; TRBD1 is a possible D gene (6 bases). Germline V gives CDR1 ENHRY, CDR2 SYGVKD. V dropped 6 bases and J dropped 2 bases, with 9 bases sitting between them. The CDR3 is 13 amino acids. Here the CDR3 reads CAIRPGATDTQYF. The CDR3 coding sequence is TGTGCCATCAGGCCAGGGGCCACAGATACGCAGTATTTT.

The J gene is TRBJ1-1, the V gene TRBV29-1; D remains unclear. Germline V gene data show CDR1 as SQVTM and CDR2 as ANQGSEA. V was clipped by 7 bases and J by 1 base, with 16 bases between them. The CDR3 runs 14 residues. The chain's CDR3 is CSAALQDENTEAFF. The CDR3 DNA reads as TGCAGCGCCGCCTTACAAGACGAGAACACTGAAGCTTTCTTT.

This sequence joins TRBV7-9 and TRBJ2-1; D is undetermined. V gave up 7 bases and J gave up 6 bases, with 10 bases separating them. CDR1 is SEHNR and CDR2 is FQNEAQ in the germline V gene (reference sequence). The CDR3 has 12 amino acids. As DNA, the CDR3 is TGTGCCAGCACCATCACGGGCAATGAGCAGTTCTTC. The encoded protein is CASTITGNEQFF. Full variable domain (outside the CDR3, taken from reference TRBV7-9 and TRBJ2-1): DTGVSQNPRHKITKRGQNVTFRCDPISEHNRLYWYRQTLGQGPEFLTYFQNEAQLEKSRLLSDRFSAERPKGSFSTLEIQRTEQGDSAMYLCASTITGNEQFFGPGTRLTVL.

The V and J genes are TRBV6-1 and TRBJ2-3, with 7 bases fitting TRBD2. With 7 bases clipped from V and 5 bases from J, the junction kept 6 bases outside the gene matches. Per the germline V gene, CDR1 is MNHNS and CDR2 is SASEGT. The CDR3 totals 13 residues. CDR3 amino acids: CASNALAGDTQYF. The DNA for the CDR3 is TGTGCCAGCAATGCCTTAGCGGGAGATACGCAGTATTTT.

This chain connects TRBV7-2 to TRBJ2-1; 14 nucleotides align to TRBD2. J gave up 7 bases and V 7 bases, and 12 bases lay outside the gene matches. The CDR3 runs to 17 residues. CDR1 and CDR2 from the germline V gene are SGHTA and FQGNSA. CDR3 coding DNA: TGTGCCAGCACCCCGGGACTAGCGGGGGTCTCTACAAATGAGCAGTTCTTC. It translates to CASTPGLAGVSTNEQFF.

Details on this clone: Other DNA variants within this sample encode the same CDR3. The chain employs TRBV5-6 and TRBJ1-3, with D hard to call. Trimming left V 2 bases short and J 0 bases short, with 6 bases between. Germline V gene sequence: CDR1 SGHDT, CDR2 YYEEEE. The CDR3 is 14 residues long. CDR3 DNA: TGTGCCAGCAGCTTCGGGGTCTCTGGAAACACCATATATTTT. Amino acids: CASSFGVSGNTIYF.

The J gene is TRBJ1-6, the V gene TRBV6-6; D is ambiguous. Germline values: CDR1 MNHNY, CDR2 SVGAGI (reference sequence). The V and J ends lost 1 base and 5 bases respectively, with 9 bases between them. This CDR3 has 15 amino acids. CDR3 sequence: CASSYFPTDNSPLHF. The CDR3 DNA follows: TGTGCCAGCAGTTACTTCCCGACTGATAATTCACCCCTCCACTTT.

V usage is TRBV30 and J usage is TRBJ1-2, with TRBD1 identical over 7 bases. Trimming at V came to 2 bases and at J to 4 bases, leaving 4 bases not matched to a gene. From germline, CDR1 is GTSNPN and CDR2 SVGIG (reference sequence). This CDR3 is 13 amino acids long. CDR3 amino acids: CAWSIGGSYGYTF. DNA of the CDR3: TGTGCCTGGAGTATAGGGGGCAGCTATGGCTACACCTTC.

This rearrangement joins TRBV9 to TRBJ1-2; the match to TRBD1 covers 9 bases. Germline trimming cut 3 bases from V and 8 bases from J; bases unmatched to any gene: 5. Germline V gives CDR1 SGDLS, CDR2 YYNGEE. The CDR3 spans 13 residues. The CDR3 here is CASSGGQGLGYTF. The CDR3 region has the DNA TGTGCCAGCAGCGGGGGACAGGGATTAGGCTACACCTTC.

The gene calls are TRBV14 and TRBJ2-3, with D hard to call. This CDR3 spans 13 amino acids. Germline V CDR1 and CDR2: SGHDN, FVKESK. V lost 2 bases to trimming and J lost 6 bases, with 9 bases between them. The CDR3 DNA reads TGTGCCAGCAGCCAAAGTTGGGCGGATACGCAGTATTTT. It yields the protein CASSQSWADTQYF.

This clone was detected a few times. The chain recombines TRBV14 with TRBJ1-4, with D perhaps TRBD1 (6 bases). V lost 3 bases, J lost 4 bases, and 12 bases lay in between. This CDR3 spans 15 amino acids. CDR1 and CDR2 (germline): SGHDN, FVKESK. The CDR3 nucleotides are TGTGCCAGCAGCCAGGTGGACAGCCATAATGAAAAACTGTTTTTT. Protein: CASSQVDSHNEKLFF.

The chain combines TRBV5-1 with TRBJ1-2; D is ambiguous. Deletions cut 1 base from V and 3 bases from J, with 4 bases between. The CDR3 extends over 12 amino acids. The germline gives CDR1 SGHRS, CDR2 YFSETQ. CDR3 residues: CASSLPDYGYTF. DNA for the CDR3: TGCGCCAGCAGCTTGCCAGACTATGGCTACACCTTC.

The CDR3 spells CASSPGTAANSPLHF. The DNA of the CDR3 is TGTGCCAGTAGTCCGGGGACAGCAGCTAATTCACCCCTCCACTTT. The rearrangement uses TRBV19 and TRBJ1-6, with 7 bases matching TRBD1. The ends lost 5 bases at V and 6 bases at J; junction bases unmatched: 7. The germline V gene encodes CDR1 LNHDA and CDR2 SQIVND (reference sequence). The CDR3 runs to 15 residues.

This chain uses TRBV29-1 with TRBJ2-7; D call uncertain. Germline V lookup: CDR1 SQVTM, CDR2 ANQGSEA. This CDR3 has 13 residues. Trimming took 6 bases from V and 2 from J, leaving 14 bases between them. The CDR3 protein is CSVLTTRTYEQYF. As DNA, the CDR3 is TGCAGCGTCCTAACCACACGTACCTACGAGCAGTACTTC.